This T cell receptor beta chain was observed in a study of shared clonotypes between healthy human individuals. The CDR3 consists of 15 residues. The V segment lost 6 bases and the J segment 6 bases; nucleotides outside the gene matches: 5. Germline V gene sequence: CDR1 MNHNS, CDR2 SASEGT. Sequencing was performed with immunoSEQ multiplex PCR; in TCRdb, only in-frame clones are kept and a portion is missing. The sample comprises nearly 1,000,000 clones, approximately 76% of which are singletons, and nearly 1.5% rests with the top ten. This receptor was identified in a man aged 18 to 29 in good health. The J gene is TRBJ2-1, the V gene TRBV6-1; 13 nucleotides match TRBD2. The sequenced material came from memory CD4+ T cells sorted from blood. The subset: CD45RA-negative fraction. CDR3 nucleotide sequence: TGTGCCAGCAGAGAACTAGCGGGGGGGCTCAATGAGCAGTTCTTC. Translation gives CASRELAGGLNEQFF.